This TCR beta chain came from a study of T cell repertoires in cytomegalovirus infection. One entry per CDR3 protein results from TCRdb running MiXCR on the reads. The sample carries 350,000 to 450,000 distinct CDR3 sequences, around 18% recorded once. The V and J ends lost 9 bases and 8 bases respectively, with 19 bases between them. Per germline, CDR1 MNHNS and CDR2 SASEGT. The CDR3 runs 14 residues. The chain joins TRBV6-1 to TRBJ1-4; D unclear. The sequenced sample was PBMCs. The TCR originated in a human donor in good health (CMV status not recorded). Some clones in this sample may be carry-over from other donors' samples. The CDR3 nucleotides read TGTGCCAGTTTGGACCGGATCACCGGGGAAAAACTGTTTTTT. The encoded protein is CASLDRITGEKLFF.